This TCR beta chain was recorded in a study of patients and donors after allogeneic stem cell transplantation (dated by TCRdb to between 2020 and 2021). The sample holds a few counts of this clonotype. No cognate antigen has been identified for it. No base-level quality is on record; no much larger clone is a single base apart. Library preparation used RT-PCR. TCRdb shows the sequencer as NextSeq 550. TCRdb reworked the public reads: Q25 trimming with fastp, MiXCR clone assembly, productive beta chains retained. Merged by CDR3 protein, the rows form single entries marked with the most common genes and DNA. Recorded for this sample are about 90,000 distinct CDR3 sequences; around 48% of them occurred a single time. About 64% of the sample comes from the top ten. In the germline V gene, CDR1 corresponds to SGHTA and CDR2 to FQGNSA. The CDR3 contains 13 residues, cysteine and phenylalanine counted. Only CDR3 DNA remains: 39 bases, in frame from the first base. V is cut by 5 bases and J by 4 bases, and the space between the germline ends is 9 bases.

Input material: blood, either unsorted or a sorted T cell fraction (not recorded which). The source is a human donor who was either an allogeneic HSCT recipient or a stem cell or donor lymphocyte infusion donor (not recorded which). It is not recorded whose cells these are; they may come from a transplant donor. The rearrangement combines TRBV7-2 with TRBJ1-5, with the D segment identity uncertain. The bases read TGTGCCAGCAGCCAGGTCGGGAATCAGCCCCAGCATTTT. Translated, this gives CASSQVGNQPQHF.